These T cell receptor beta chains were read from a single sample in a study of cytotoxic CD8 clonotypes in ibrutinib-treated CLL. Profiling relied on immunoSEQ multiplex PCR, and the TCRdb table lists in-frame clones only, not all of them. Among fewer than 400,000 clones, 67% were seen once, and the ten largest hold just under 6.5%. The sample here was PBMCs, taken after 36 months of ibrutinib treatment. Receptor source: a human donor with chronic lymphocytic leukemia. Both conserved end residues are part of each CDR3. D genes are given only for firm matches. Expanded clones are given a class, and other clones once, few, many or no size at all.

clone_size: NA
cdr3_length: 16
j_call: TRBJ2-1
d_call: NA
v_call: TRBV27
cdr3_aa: CASSGREGLTYNEQFF
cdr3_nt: TGTGCCAGCAGTGGACGAGAGGGGTTAACCTACAATGAGCAGTTCTTC

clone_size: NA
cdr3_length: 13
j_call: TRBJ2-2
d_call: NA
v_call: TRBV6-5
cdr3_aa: CASSYSTAGELFF
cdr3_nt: TGTGCCAGCAGTTACTCGACAGCCGGGGAGCTGTTTTTT

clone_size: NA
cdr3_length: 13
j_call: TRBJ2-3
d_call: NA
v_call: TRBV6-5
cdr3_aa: CASTSGATDTQYF
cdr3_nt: TGTGCCAGCACGAGCGGAGCCACAGATACGCAGTATTTT

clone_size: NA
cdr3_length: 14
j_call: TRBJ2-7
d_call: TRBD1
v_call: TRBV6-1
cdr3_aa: CASSLRQGIHEQYF
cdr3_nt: TGTGCCAGCTCTCTGAGACAGGGGATTCACGAGCAGTACTTC

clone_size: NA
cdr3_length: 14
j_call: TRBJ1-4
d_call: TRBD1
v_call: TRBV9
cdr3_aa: CASSAGQGNEKLFF
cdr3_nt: TGTGCCAGCAGCGCGGGACAGGGGAATGAAAAACTGTTTTTT

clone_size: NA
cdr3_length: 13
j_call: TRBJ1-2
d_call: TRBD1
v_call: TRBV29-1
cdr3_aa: CSVVHRGAYGYTF
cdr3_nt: TGCAGCGTTGTCCACAGGGGAGCCTATGGCTACACCTTC

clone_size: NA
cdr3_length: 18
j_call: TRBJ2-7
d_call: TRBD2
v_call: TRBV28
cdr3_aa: CASRGTSGRAVRPYEQYF
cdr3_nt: TGTGCCAGCAGGGGGACTAGCGGGAGGGCCGTCCGTCCCTACGAGCAGTACTTC

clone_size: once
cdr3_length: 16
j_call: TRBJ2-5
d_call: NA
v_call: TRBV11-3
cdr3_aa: CASSLGRPGMGETQYF
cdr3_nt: TGTGCCAGCAGCTTAGGGCGGCCAGGGATGGGAGAGACCCAGTACTTC

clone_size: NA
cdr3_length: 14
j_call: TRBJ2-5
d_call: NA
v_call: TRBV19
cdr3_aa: CASKAGLGLGTQYF
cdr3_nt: TGTGCCAGTAAAGCAGGGCTAGGCCTAGGGACCCAGTACTTC

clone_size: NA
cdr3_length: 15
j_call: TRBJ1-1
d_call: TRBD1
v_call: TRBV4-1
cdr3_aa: CASSPRQGKNTEAFF
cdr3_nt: TGCGCCAGCAGCCCGCGACAGGGTAAAAACACTGAAGCTTTCTTT

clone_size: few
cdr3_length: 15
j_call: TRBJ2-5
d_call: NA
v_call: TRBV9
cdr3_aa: CASSVGSLAEETQYF
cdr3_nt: TGTGCCAGCAGCGTAGGAAGCCTAGCAGAAGAGACCCAGTACTTC

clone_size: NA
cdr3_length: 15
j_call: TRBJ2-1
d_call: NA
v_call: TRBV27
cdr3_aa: CASRVAGSSYNEQFF
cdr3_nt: TGTGCCAGCAGAGTGGCGGGGAGCTCCTACAATGAGCAGTTCTTC

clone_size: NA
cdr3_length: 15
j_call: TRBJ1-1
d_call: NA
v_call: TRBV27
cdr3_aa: CASSVYGYMNTEAFF
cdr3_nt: TGTGCCAGCAGCGTTTACGGCTATATGAACACTGAAGCTTTCTTT

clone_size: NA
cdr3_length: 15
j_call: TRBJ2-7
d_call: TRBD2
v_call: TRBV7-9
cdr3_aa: CASGGPSGPPYEQYF
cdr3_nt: TGTGCCAGCGGGGGGCCTAGCGGGCCTCCCTACGAGCAGTACTTC

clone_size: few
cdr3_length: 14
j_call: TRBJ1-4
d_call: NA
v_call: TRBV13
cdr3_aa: CASKLGATNEKLFF
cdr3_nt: TGTGCCAGCAAATTGGGCGCAACTAATGAAAAACTGTTTTTT

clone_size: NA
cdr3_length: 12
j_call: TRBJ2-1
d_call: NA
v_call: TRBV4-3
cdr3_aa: CASSQDHREQFF
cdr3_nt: TGCGCCAGCAGCCAAGATCACAGAGAGCAGTTCTTC

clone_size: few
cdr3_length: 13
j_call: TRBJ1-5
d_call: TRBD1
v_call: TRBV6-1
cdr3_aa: CARLDRAWQPQHF
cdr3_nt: TGTGCCAGACTGGACAGGGCCTGGCAGCCCCAGCATTTT

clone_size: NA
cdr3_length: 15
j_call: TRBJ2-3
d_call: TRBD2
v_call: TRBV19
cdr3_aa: CATTAPGLATDTQYF
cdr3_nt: TGTGCCACCACAGCCCCGGGACTAGCCACAGATACGCAGTATTTT

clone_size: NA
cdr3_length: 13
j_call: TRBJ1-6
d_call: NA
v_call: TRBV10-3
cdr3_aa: CAISESPRDPLHF
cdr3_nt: TGTGCCATCAGTGAGTCGCCCCGGGACCCTCTCCACTTT

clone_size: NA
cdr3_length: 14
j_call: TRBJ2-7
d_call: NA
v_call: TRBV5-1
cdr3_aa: CASSRSRVNDEQYF
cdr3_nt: TGCGCCAGCAGCCGTTCCAGGGTAAATGACGAGCAGTACTTC

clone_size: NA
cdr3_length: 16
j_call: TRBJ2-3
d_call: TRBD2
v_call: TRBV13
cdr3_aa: CASSLVLAGLTDTQYF
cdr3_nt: TGTGCCAGCAGCTTAGTATTAGCGGGGCTCACAGATACGCAGTATTTT

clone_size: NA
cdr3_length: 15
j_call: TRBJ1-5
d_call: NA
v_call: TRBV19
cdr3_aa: CASTGQINSNQPQHF
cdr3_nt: TGTGCCAGTACCGGACAGATCAATAGCAATCAGCCCCAGCATTTT

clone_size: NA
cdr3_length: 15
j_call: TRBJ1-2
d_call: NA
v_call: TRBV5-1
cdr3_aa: CASSLISGQNYGYTF
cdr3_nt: TGCGCCAGCAGCTTGATTAGCGGGCAGAACTATGGCTACACCTTC

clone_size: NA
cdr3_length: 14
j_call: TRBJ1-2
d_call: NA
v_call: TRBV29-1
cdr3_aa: CSVSTGQTFYGYTF
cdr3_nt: TGCAGCGTTAGTACGGGACAAACTTTTTATGGCTACACCTTC

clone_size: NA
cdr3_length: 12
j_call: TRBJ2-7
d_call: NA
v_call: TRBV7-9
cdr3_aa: CASSPRSGEQYF
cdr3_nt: TGTGCCAGCAGCCCGCGGTCGGGCGAGCAGTACTTC

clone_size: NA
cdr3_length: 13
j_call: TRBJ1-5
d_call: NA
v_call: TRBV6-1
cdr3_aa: CASSEQGPQPQHF
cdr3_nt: TGTGCCAGCAGTGAACAGGGGCCCCAGCCCCAGCATTTT

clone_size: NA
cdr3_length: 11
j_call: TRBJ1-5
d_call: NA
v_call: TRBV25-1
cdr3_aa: CASSGLWRLHF
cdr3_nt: TGTGCCAGCAGTGGGCTGTGGAGGCTGCATTTT

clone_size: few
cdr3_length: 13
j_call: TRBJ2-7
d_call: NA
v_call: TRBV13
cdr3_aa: CASSLGRKSRGYF
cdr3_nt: TGTGCCAGCAGCTTAGGTCGGAAATCTCGTGGGTACTTC

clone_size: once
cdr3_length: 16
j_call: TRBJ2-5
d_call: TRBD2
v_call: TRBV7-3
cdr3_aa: CASSPGGLAGRETQYF
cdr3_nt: TGTGCCAGCAGCCCTGGGGGACTAGCGGGTCGAGAGACCCAGTACTTC